Shown below are 8 T cell receptor beta chains from a single sample sequenced in a study of cytomegalovirus exposure and HLA in healthy donors. With 60 Vbeta and 13 Jbeta primers, the PCR was carried out. Some clones are missing from TCRdb's copy, which holds only in-frame ones; the method was immunoSEQ multiplex PCR. Of over 130,000 clones in the sample, around 80% were seen once. Sequenced input: PBMCs. The receptors here all came from a man between 40 and 49 years old in good health and CMV-seronegative.

The rearrangement links TRBV4-3 to TRBJ1-5, with 8 positions matching TRBD1. The CDR3 spans 17 residues. Germline CDR1 reads LGHNA; CDR2 reads YSLEER. V trimming: 0 bases; J trimming: 6 bases; junction bases outside the gene matches: 10. The CDR3 DNA follows: TGCGCCAGCAGCCAAGATGGGCAGGGGGCAGGAGGTCAGCCCCAGCATTTT. Its translation: CASSQDGQGAGGQPQHF.

CDR3 loop: CSVEDRSGRAEAFF. Here the CDR3 DNA reads TGCAGCGTTGAAGACCGGTCAGGGAGGGCTGAAGCTTTCTTT. The rearrangement uses TRBV29-1 and TRBJ1-1, with D possibly TRBD1 on 5 matching bases. CDR3 length: 14 residues. Germline V CDR1 and CDR2: SQVTM, ANQGSEA. Trimming took off 0 bases at V and 6 bases at J, with 14 bases between the two ends.

V usage is TRBV9 and J usage is TRBJ2-7; 10 positions agree with TRBD2. CDR3 length: 15 amino acids. J gave up 5 bases and V 1 base, and 6 bases lay outside the gene matches. From germline, CDR1 is SGDLS and CDR2 YYNGEE. In DNA, the CDR3 is TGTGCCAGCAGCGTATCTAGCGGGAGTTTCCACGAGCAGTACTTC. This sequence encodes CASSVSSGSFHEQYF.

This chain uses TRBV28 with TRBJ2-5; 11 positions agree with TRBD2. Per the germline V gene, CDR1 is MDHEN and CDR2 is SYDVKM. The CDR3 loop spans 16 amino acids. Germline trimming cut 3 bases from V and 2 bases from J; bases unmatched to any gene: 5. CDR3: CASSLGLADIQETQYF. CDR3 sequence (DNA): TGTGCCAGCAGTTTGGGACTAGCGGACATACAAGAGACCCAGTACTTC.

As to this clone: Relative to the germline gene, one junction end is altered; a read error may explain this. In DNA form, the CDR3 reads TGCGCCAGCAGCCAAGGACTAGCGTGGGGTGGGGCCAACGGCCTGACTTTC. It translates to CASSQGLAWGGANGLTF. The J gene is TRBJ2-6, the V gene TRBV4-3; 8 nucleotides align to TRBD2. This CDR3 is 17 amino acids long. Germline CDR1 LGHNA, CDR2 YSLEER.

The chain has TRBV6-4 and TRBJ2-2; D is ambiguous. The CDR3 spans 14 residues. The V end was cut by 3 bases, the J end by 4 bases, with 9 bases between. Per germline, CDR1 MRHNA and CDR2 SNTAGT. CDR3 bases: TGTGCCAGCAGTGAGGTGCCGGGCACCGGGGAGCTGTTTTTT. This translates into CASSEVPGTGELFF.

This chain connects TRBV6-1 to TRBJ2-7; no definite D call. The germline gives CDR1 MNHNS, CDR2 SASEGT. The CDR3 has 14 amino acids. V was shortened by 1 base and J by 2 bases, with 9 bases between the two germline ends. The chain's CDR3 is CASSEVWAAYEQYF. In DNA form, the CDR3 reads TGTGCCAGCAGTGAAGTGTGGGCAGCCTACGAGCAGTACTTC.

V and J are TRBV7-9 and TRBJ2-3; possible D gene TRBD2, 7 bases. This CDR3 region has 16 residues. The germline CDR1 and CDR2 sequences are SEHNR and FQNEAQ (reference sequence). V gave up 1 base and J gave up 1 base, with 12 bases separating them. As DNA, the CDR3 is TGTGCCAGCAGCTTAGATTGGGGGGGCGGCACAGATACGCAGTATTTT. It codes for CASSLDWGGGTDTQYF.